This TCR beta chain is drawn from a study of Graves' ophthalmopathy and Graves' hyperthyroidism. This clonotype occurred a few times. Antigen specificity is unknown. Because the CDR3 is missing its conserved closing phenylalanine or tryptophan, this is likely a read error. Because the CDR3's place on the DNA is in doubt, the DNA is left out and the CDR3 is given as listed by TCRdb. Germline V CDR1 and CDR2: LGHNT, FRNRAP. Inclusive of both ends, the CDR3 amounts to 9 amino acids. Study conclusions and caveats: The model reached roughly 70% sensitivity and around 74% specificity for predicting ophthalmopathy progression. In blood, most expanded thyroid clonotypes above 0.001 frequency were also detected.

From RNA, the CDR3 regions of TCR beta chains were amplified and sequenced. After a first-round RT-PCR with HTBI primers, a second-round multiplex PCR was run. TCRdb re-analysed the multiplex PCR reads in MiXCR, keeping a single row per CDR3 protein. The sample includes around 340,000 distinct CDR3 sequences, 15% to 20% of them seen just once. Moderate-to-severe activity, with CAS ≥3, NOSPECS ≥4 and duration under 3 months, characterized the donors with ophthalmopathy. Orbital computed tomography, thyroid ultrasound, TRAb, serum thyroxine and clinical symptoms formed the basis of diagnosis. Input material: peripheral blood. The sequence was obtained from an adult man with Graves' ophthalmopathy. The J gene is TRBJ2-4, the V gene TRBV12-5; the DNA was not compared with TRBD1, the D call given in the table. This CDR3 is CASGPPWQR.